This TCR beta chain was sequenced in a study of CD8+CD57+ T cells in acquired aplastic anemia. The table lists this clonotype with many counts. Antigen unknown. Study outcomes and limitations: CD8+ Simpson's diversity in patients was not significantly different from that in controls.

Flow cytometry had shown expanded CD8+CD57+ cells in the patients chosen for sequencing. The V gene's germline CDR1 is SGHRS and CDR2 YFSETQ. The CDR3 contains 15 residues. V gave up 4 bases and J gave up 0 bases, with 10 bases separating them. Researchers used genomic DNA as the template to profile TCR beta VDJ and CDR3. TCRdb analysed the reads with MiXCR anew, one entry per CDR3 protein. This table has hundreds of thousands of distinct CDR3 sequences, around 49% appearing once. The V call is TRBV5-1, the J call TRBJ2-2; no clear D gene. The receptor was derived from a human donor with aplastic anemia. The sample consisted of sorted CD4+, CD8+, or CD8+CD57+ T cells (not recorded which) from PBMCs. The CDR3 is CASSPGDSNTGELFF. CDR3 nucleotides: TGCGCCAGCAGCCCCGGAGATTCGAACACCGGGGAGCTGTTTTTT.